This T cell receptor (beta chain) was identified during a study of blood T cells in healthy people across ages. Study-level background: About one barcoded beta molecule per two T cells came from capture by template switching. Notes on the study in general: Long-lived donors had more naive CD4+ cells and higher diversity than aged donors.

In the case of this clonotype: Its antigen is undetermined.

Caucasian, healthy and from Russia, the donors were aged between roughly 6 and 95. Each donor's blood draw was around 9.1 milliliters of peripheral blood. The use of a sample-barcoded 5' primer and a J-beta primer mix characterized a second PCR of about 7 to 12 cycles. One entry per CDR3 protein results from TCRdb running MiXCR on the 5' RACE reads. The sample contains about 680,000 distinct CDR3 sequences, around 49% of which appear only once. CDR1 SGHVS and CDR2 FNYEAQ come from the germline V gene. Trimming stripped 6 bases from V and 0 bases from J, with 18 bases between. This CDR3 is 17 amino acids long.

The V and J genes are TRBV7-6 and TRBJ2-1; D is undetermined. The sequence was collected from an older woman in good health. Sequencing was carried out using blood. CDR3 residues: CASSSTPTRSSYNEQFF. CDR3 nucleotides: TGTGCCAGCAGTTCGACTCCTACCAGAAGCTCCTACAATGAGCAGTTCTTC.